The 4 T cell receptor beta chains below were found in one sample sequenced in a study of T cell responses to AZD1222 COVID-19 vaccine. The method was immunoSEQ multiplex PCR; TCRdb's version includes in-frame clones alone and lacks a portion of them. The data contain about 100,000 clones, about 87% of them singletons. Sample: peripheral blood, taken on day 0 of AZD1222 vaccination. The receptors were gathered from an adult in good health.

This clone appeared a single time. This sequence joins TRBV7-9 and TRBJ2-5, with a weak D call TRBD2 (7 bases). V lost 2 bases and J 5 bases, leaving 12 bases between the germline ends. The CDR3 contains 14 residues. The V gene's germline CDR1 is SEHNR and CDR2 FQNEAQ (reference sequence). This chain's CDR3 is CASSLRGAWETQYF. The CDR3 DNA reads TGTGCCAGCAGCTTACGGGGGGCCTGGGAGACCCAGTACTTC.

The rearrangement uses TRBV6-6 and TRBJ2-2; no firm D call. This CDR3 is built from 12 residues. V shed 0 bases and J shed 4 bases, with 0 bases lying between them. Germline-derived CDR1 and CDR2 are MNHNY and SVGAGI (reference sequence). CDR3 nucleotides: TGTGCCAGCAGTTACTCCACCGGGGAGCTGTTTTTT. This encodes CASSYSTGELFF.

V and J are TRBV4-2 and TRBJ2-2, with 8 bases identical to TRBD2. V lost 1 base to trimming and J lost 6 bases; unmatched junction nucleotides: 10. The CDR3 runs to 17 residues. Per germline, CDR1 LGHNA and CDR2 YNFKEQ. CDR3 amino acids: CASSQVRRGGHAGELFF. CDR3 in DNA: TGTGCCAGCAGCCAAGTCCGTCGGGGGGGGCACGCCGGGGAGCTGTTTTTT.

The chain links TRBV19 to TRBJ1-1, with a possible D match to TRBD1 (5 bases). There are 16 residues in the CDR3. V lost 5 bases and J lost 0, with 16 bases in between. Germline lookup yields CDR1 LNHDA and CDR2 SQIVND (reference sequence). CDR3 loop: CASSEPGRLMNTEAFF. DNA for the CDR3: TGTGCCAGTAGTGAACCGGGACGGCTAATGAACACTGAAGCTTTCTTT.